This T cell receptor beta chain was sequenced during a study of T cell changes during pregnancy in multiple sclerosis. V dropped 4 bases and J dropped 10; count of bases not matched to a gene: 14. The CDR3 is 15 residues long. Germline CDR1 is SGHNT and CDR2 is YYREEE (reference sequence). Assay: immunoSEQ multiplex PCR; the TCRdb copy retains only in-frame clones and omits some. The table has roughly 72,000 clones, 94% seen once. This sequence originates from a female donor with multiple sclerosis, enrolled in a pregnancy study. The input for sequencing was CD4+ T cells from peripheral blood mononuclear cells, taken after pregnancy. J is TRBJ2-5 and V is TRBV5-4, with 9 bases lining up with TRBD1. CDR3 in amino acids: CASSTDRGITGDQYF. The CDR3 region has the DNA TGTGCCAGCAGCACCGACAGGGGGATAACGGGAGACCAGTACTTC.